The rows below give T cell receptor beta chains drawn from one sample of a study of patients and donors after allogeneic stem cell transplantation. Using its own MiXCR run on the RT-PCR reads, TCRdb lists one record per CDR3 protein. Found here are about 150,000 distinct CDR3 sequences, approximately 40% of them singletons; the top ten hold 50%. Sequenced material: blood, either unsorted or a sorted T cell fraction (not recorded which). The receptors derive from a human donor who was either an allogeneic HSCT recipient or a stem cell or donor lymphocyte infusion donor (not recorded which). It is not recorded whose cells these are; they may come from a transplant donor. CDR3s include the opening cysteine and the closing phenylalanine or tryptophan. Each record gives: clone size, D gene, J gene, V gene, CDR3 DNA, CDR3 protein. A D gene is named only where the DNA matches it firmly. Clone size, where shown, is once, few, many, or a class for clones that have expanded.

abundance: NA
d_gene: NA
j_gene: TRBJ2-2
v_gene: TRBV3-1
CDR3nt: TGTGCCAGCAGCGTCGGACAATCCGGGGAGCTGTTTTTT
CDR3aa: CASSVGQSGELFF

abundance: NA
d_gene: NA
j_gene: TRBJ2-4
v_gene: TRBV12-3/TRBV12-4
CDR3nt: TGTGCCAGCAGTTTAGGAAGTATAGCCAAAAACATTCAGTACTTC
CDR3aa: CASSLGSIAKNIQYF

abundance: NA
d_gene: TRBD1
j_gene: TRBJ1-1
v_gene: TRBV12-3/TRBV12-4
CDR3nt: TGTGCCAGCAGAGGGGGACAGGGAATTTGGGCTTTCTTT
CDR3aa: CASRGGQGIWAFF

abundance: few
d_gene: NA
j_gene: TRBJ1-5
v_gene: TRBV11-2
CDR3nt: TGTGCCAGCAGCAAGGGGAGAATTAGCAATCAGCCCCAGCATTTT
CDR3aa: CASSKGRISNQPQHF

abundance: NA
d_gene: NA
j_gene: TRBJ1-1
v_gene: TRBV14
CDR3nt: TGTGCCAGCAGCCAAACCCAGGGGTGGGGAACTGAAGCTTTCTTT
CDR3aa: CASSQTQGWGTEAFF

abundance: NA
d_gene: NA
j_gene: TRBJ2-7
v_gene: TRBV20-1
CDR3nt: TGCAGTGCTAGAGCAGCTGGCCTTGAGCAGTACTTC
CDR3aa: CSARAAGLEQYF

abundance: NA
d_gene: NA
j_gene: TRBJ1-5
v_gene: TRBV28
CDR3nt: TGTGCCAGCAGTTTATCCGGACTTAACAATCAGCCCCAGCATTTT
CDR3aa: CASSLSGLNNQPQHF

abundance: few
d_gene: NA
j_gene: TRBJ1-5
v_gene: TRBV6-5
CDR3nt: TGTGCCAGCAAACCCCGGGCCTACAATCAGCCCCAGCATTTT
CDR3aa: CASKPRAYNQPQHF

abundance: NA
d_gene: NA
j_gene: TRBJ1-5
v_gene: TRBV27
CDR3nt: TGTGCCAGCAGCCAGACTAATCAGCCCCAGCATTTT
CDR3aa: CASSQTNQPQHF

abundance: NA
d_gene: NA
j_gene: TRBJ1-1
v_gene: TRBV2
CDR3nt: TGTGCCAGCAGGAACGGAGTGGTGAACACTGAAGCTTTCTTT
CDR3aa: CASRNGVVNTEAFF

abundance: NA
d_gene: NA
j_gene: TRBJ2-5
v_gene: TRBV5-1
CDR3nt: TGCGCCAGCAGCTTGTATTGGACAGAACCGTACCAAGAGACCCAGTACTTC
CDR3aa: CASSLYWTEPYQETQYF

abundance: NA
d_gene: TRBD1
j_gene: TRBJ1-1
v_gene: TRBV29-1
CDR3nt: TGCAGCGTCGGGACAGGGCCAAGCACTGAAGCTTTCTTT
CDR3aa: CSVGTGPSTEAFF

abundance: NA
d_gene: TRBD1
j_gene: TRBJ2-7
v_gene: TRBV11-2
CDR3nt: TGTGCCAGCAGCCCACGGCCGGGACAGGGCAGGGAGCAGTACTTC
CDR3aa: CASSPRPGQGREQYF

abundance: few
d_gene: TRBD1
j_gene: TRBJ1-4
v_gene: TRBV12-3/TRBV12-4
CDR3nt: TGTGCCAGCAGTACCCCCCGGACAGGGGGTGAAAAACTGTTTTTT
CDR3aa: CASSTPRTGGEKLFF

abundance: NA
d_gene: NA
j_gene: TRBJ1-2
v_gene: TRBV29-1
CDR3nt: TGCAGCGTTGTCAGGTTGTATGGCTACACCTTC
CDR3aa: CSVVRLYGYTF

abundance: few
d_gene: TRBD1
j_gene: TRBJ1-2
v_gene: TRBV20-1
CDR3nt: TGCAGTGCTCCGGGGACAGGTCATAACTATGGCTACACCTTC
CDR3aa: CSAPGTGHNYGYTF

abundance: NA
d_gene: NA
j_gene: TRBJ1-5
v_gene: TRBV6-5
CDR3nt: TGTGCCAGCAGTCAGGGTGTGGGCAATCAGCCCCAGCATTTT
CDR3aa: CASSQGVGNQPQHF

abundance: NA
d_gene: TRBD1
j_gene: TRBJ2-5
v_gene: TRBV6-5
CDR3nt: TGTGCCAGCTGGACAGGGTCGGAGACCCAGTACTTC
CDR3aa: CASWTGSETQYF

abundance: NA
d_gene: NA
j_gene: TRBJ2-5
v_gene: TRBV18
CDR3nt: TGTGCCAGCTCACCACCGGGCGGGGTAGAGACCCAGTACTTC
CDR3aa: CASSPPGGVETQYF

abundance: NA
d_gene: NA
j_gene: TRBJ1-1
v_gene: TRBV12-5
CDR3nt: TGTGCTAGTGGTTTGATGCCCCCCGGTGTTGTAACTGAAGCTTTCTTT
CDR3aa: CASGLMPPGVVTEAFF

abundance: NA
d_gene: TRBD2
j_gene: TRBJ2-2
v_gene: TRBV7-6
CDR3nt: TGTGCCAGCAGCTCCGGGAGGGGGAACACCGGGGAGCTGTTTTTT
CDR3aa: CASSSGRGNTGELFF

abundance: NA
d_gene: NA
j_gene: TRBJ2-4
v_gene: TRBV5-1
CDR3nt: TGCGCCAGCAGCTTTGGATCTCTAGCCAAAAACATTCAGTACTTC
CDR3aa: CASSFGSLAKNIQYF

abundance: NA
d_gene: TRBD1
j_gene: TRBJ2-3
v_gene: TRBV18
CDR3nt: TGTGCCAGCTCCGGACAGGGGTTTACAGATACGCAGTATTTT
CDR3aa: CASSGQGFTDTQYF

abundance: few
d_gene: NA
j_gene: TRBJ1-4
v_gene: TRBV29-1
CDR3nt: TGCAGCGGGAGCAGAGATGAAAAACTGTTTTTT
CDR3aa: CSGSRDEKLFF

abundance: few
d_gene: TRBD1
j_gene: TRBJ1-6
v_gene: TRBV11-2
CDR3nt: TGTGCCAGCAGCTTCCTGGGACAGGGAAGATCACCCCTCCACTTT
CDR3aa: CASSFLGQGRSPLHF

abundance: once
d_gene: NA
j_gene: TRBJ2-1
v_gene: TRBV27
CDR3nt: TGTGCCAGCAGTGGGAGGGGGGACAAAGTTGTAGATGAGCAGTTCTTC
CDR3aa: CASSGRGDKVVDEQFF

abundance: few
d_gene: NA
j_gene: TRBJ2-7
v_gene: TRBV29-1
CDR3nt: TGCAGCGTTGCGTTGAGACTCTCCTACGAGCAGTACTTC
CDR3aa: CSVALRLSYEQYF

abundance: NA
d_gene: TRBD2
j_gene: TRBJ2-1
v_gene: TRBV10-3
CDR3nt: TGTGCCATCAGTGAGTCTCGTAGCGGGAGGGACAATGAGCAGTTCTTC
CDR3aa: CAISESRSGRDNEQFF

abundance: NA
d_gene: NA
j_gene: TRBJ1-4
v_gene: TRBV7-2
CDR3nt: TGTGCCAGCAGCTTAAGCCCTAAGGGTGAAAAACTGTTTTTT
CDR3aa: CASSLSPKGEKLFF

abundance: many
d_gene: NA
j_gene: TRBJ1-4
v_gene: TRBV7-8
CDR3nt: TGTGCCAGCAGCTTAGCGGCGGGGCGAGATGAAAAACTGTTTTTT
CDR3aa: CASSLAAGRDEKLFF

abundance: few
d_gene: TRBD1
j_gene: TRBJ1-1
v_gene: TRBV6-5
CDR3nt: TGTGCCAGCAGTTACTCGGGACAGGGGGCATTCAACACTGAAGCTTTCTTT
CDR3aa: CASSYSGQGAFNTEAFF

abundance: NA
d_gene: NA
j_gene: TRBJ1-4
v_gene: TRBV29-1
CDR3nt: TGCAGCGTTGGAACCCCGAAGGGCACTAATGAAAAACTGTTTTTT
CDR3aa: CSVGTPKGTNEKLFF

abundance: NA
d_gene: NA
j_gene: TRBJ1-5
v_gene: TRBV5-5
CDR3nt: TGTGCCAGCAGCTTATGGGGAGCTCAGCCCCAGCATTTT
CDR3aa: CASSLWGAQPQHF

abundance: NA
d_gene: NA
j_gene: TRBJ1-5
v_gene: TRBV4-3
CDR3nt: TGCGCCAGCAGCCAAGCAAGGGGCAATCAGCCCCAGCATTTT
CDR3aa: CASSQARGNQPQHF

abundance: NA
d_gene: NA
j_gene: TRBJ2-2
v_gene: TRBV11-2
CDR3nt: TGTGCCAGCAGTTCGCTGGTTACCGGGGAGCTGTTTTTT
CDR3aa: CASSSLVTGELFF

abundance: NA
d_gene: NA
j_gene: TRBJ2-1
v_gene: TRBV12-3/TRBV12-4
CDR3nt: TGTGCCAGCAGTTCCTTAGTGGAACAGTTCTTC
CDR3aa: CASSSLVEQFF

abundance: many
d_gene: NA
j_gene: TRBJ1-4
v_gene: TRBV7-2
CDR3nt: TGTGCCAGCAGCCCCGGGACGGGTAATGAAAAACTGTTTTTT
CDR3aa: CASSPGTGNEKLFF

abundance: NA
d_gene: NA
j_gene: TRBJ1-1
v_gene: TRBV29-1
CDR3nt: TGCAGCGTTCGGGCCACTGAAGCTTTCTTT
CDR3aa: CSVRATEAFF

abundance: NA
d_gene: NA
j_gene: TRBJ1-6
v_gene: TRBV20-1
CDR3nt: TGCAGTGCCACATATAGGGGTTATAATTCACCCCTCCACTTT
CDR3aa: CSATYRGYNSPLHF

abundance: NA
d_gene: NA
j_gene: TRBJ2-2
v_gene: TRBV4-1
CDR3nt: TGCGCCAGCAGCCAGCTCCACGGGAACACCGGGGAGCTGTTTTTT
CDR3aa: CASSQLHGNTGELFF

abundance: few
d_gene: TRBD2
j_gene: TRBJ2-5
v_gene: TRBV27
CDR3nt: TGTGCCAGCGGACTAGGGGCTAGCGGACAAGAGACCCAGTACTTC
CDR3aa: CASGLGASGQETQYF

abundance: NA
d_gene: TRBD1
j_gene: TRBJ1-5
v_gene: TRBV20-1
CDR3nt: TGCAGTGCTGGCTCGACAGGGAGCAATCAGCCCCAGCATTTT
CDR3aa: CSAGSTGSNQPQHF